Below are 17 T cell receptor beta chains sequenced from a single sample in a study of blood T cell repertoires in COVID-19. The data were produced by immunoSEQ multiplex PCR, yet TCRdb's version contains in-frame clones alone and is incomplete. The sample lists 390,000 or so clones, approximately 87% occurring once. Sequencing used PBMCs or T cells enriched from blood (not recorded which). The source is a woman between 45 and 65 years old who had recovered from COVID-19.

This sequence joins TRBV7-2 and TRBJ2-7; weak D call: TRBD2 (7 bases). V lost 1 base and J lost 4, with 11 bases in between. Germline CDR1 SGHTA, CDR2 FQGNSA. The CDR3 covers 14 residues. CDR3 bases: TGTGCCAGCAGCTTAGAGGGGGGGCCTTACGAGCAGTACTTC. Encoded protein: CASSLEGGPYEQYF.

The chain carries TRBV28 and TRBJ1-4, with a tentative D call TRBD1 (5 bases). CDR3 length: 15 residues. Deletions cut 4 bases from V and 8 bases from J, with 17 bases between. Germline values: CDR1 MDHEN, CDR2 SYDVKM. This CDR3 is CASSSQAPGGEKLFF. CDR3 in DNA: TGTGCCAGCAGTTCACAGGCCCCAGGTGGGGAAAAACTGTTTTTT.

The gene calls are TRBV15 and TRBJ2-7; TRBD2 matches at 7 bases. This CDR3 comprises 14 residues. The trim removed 4 bases at V and 3 bases at J, leaving 6 bases unmatched. Germline V lookup: CDR1 LNHNV, CDR2 YYDKDF (reference sequence). CDR3 sequence (DNA): TGTGCCACCAGCATGGGAGGGCGAATCTACGAGCAGTACTTC. Protein: CATSMGGRIYEQYF. Based on the CDR3 plus reference TRBV15 and TRBJ2-7, the full variable domain is DAMVIQNPRYQVTQFGKPVTLSCSQTLNHNVMYWYQQKSSQAPKLLFHYYDKDFNNEADTPDNFQSRRPNTSFCFLDIRSPGLGDTAMYLCATSMGGRIYEQYFGPGTRLTVT.

This rearrangement joins TRBV15 to TRBJ1-3, with D unclear. V was clipped by 1 base and J by 0 bases, with 10 bases between them. Germline V lookup: CDR1 LNHNV, CDR2 YYDKDF (reference sequence). This CDR3 is 16 amino acids long. The CDR3 nucleotides are TGTGCCACCAGCAGAGTTCGGGGAAACTCTGGAAACACCATATATTTT. As protein: CATSRVRGNSGNTIYF.

This clone was seen more than once but under ten times. V is TRBV4-1 and J is TRBJ1-2, with D maybe TRBD1 (6 bases). This CDR3 is built from 14 residues. From germline, CDR1 is MGHRA and CDR2 YSYEKL. Between the trimmed V and J ends, which lost 4 bases and 5 bases, there was a span of 14 bases. CDR3 protein: CASSRIGQHYGYTF. The CDR3 nucleotides read TGCGCCAGCAGCCGGATCGGACAGCATTATGGCTACACCTTC.

V and J are TRBV2 and TRBJ1-1; 9 positions match TRBD1. The CDR3 runs 23 residues. Germline trimming cut 10 bases from V and 1 base from J; bases unmatched to any gene: 34. CDR1 and CDR2 (germline): SNHLY, FYNNEI. The CDR3 spells CAITDRDREFFRTSELQNTEAFF. CDR3 nucleotides: TGTGCCATTACAGACCGGGACAGGGAATTTTTTAGGACGAGCGAACTACAGAACACTGAAGCTTTCTTT.

The rearrangement joins TRBV28 to TRBJ1-5; the D gene is possibly TRBD1 (6 bases). The CDR3 is 15 residues long. The germline V and J ends were trimmed by 5 bases and 2 bases, with 13 bases remaining between them. Germline lookup yields CDR1 MDHEN and CDR2 SYDVKM. CDR3 region: CASSTQGFGNQPQHF. The CDR3 DNA reads TGTGCCAGCAGTACACAGGGTTTCGGCAATCAGCCCCAGCATTTT.

The J gene is TRBJ1-1, the V gene TRBV11-2; D remains unclear. The CDR3 is made up of 15 amino acids. V lost 3 bases, J lost 0 bases, and 11 bases lay in between. CDR1 SGHAT and CDR2 FQNNGV come from the germline V gene. CDR3 loop: CASSFGLIMNTEAFF. CDR3 coding DNA: TGTGCCAGCAGCTTTGGCCTTATCATGAACACTGAAGCTTTCTTT.

This clone was observed many times. The rearrangement uses TRBV28 and TRBJ1-4, with D perhaps TRBD1 (6 bases). V lost 6 bases and J 8 bases, leaving 19 bases between the germline ends. This CDR3 has 15 amino acids. Per the germline V gene, CDR1 is MDHEN and CDR2 is SYDVKM. Here the CDR3 DNA reads TGTGCCAGCAGACCCGACGCGTCGCAGGGGGAAAAACTGTTTTTT. Its protein is CASRPDASQGEKLFF. Complete variable domain (other parts from reference TRBV28 and TRBJ1-4): DVKVTQSSRYLVKRTGEKVFLECVQDMDHENMFWYRQDPGLGLRLIYFSYDVKMKEKGDIPEGYSVSREKKERFSLILESASTNQTSMYLCASRPDASQGEKLFFGSGTQLSVL.

The chain joins TRBV5-1 to TRBJ1-6; no definite D call. CDR3 size: 13 residues. The V and J ends lost 0 bases and 7 bases respectively, with 5 bases between them. CDR1 is SGHRS and CDR2 is YFSETQ in the germline V gene. Here the CDR3 reads CASSLEANSPLHF. The DNA of the CDR3 is TGCGCCAGCAGCTTGGAAGCGAATTCACCCCTCCACTTT.

This clone was seen only a few times. The chain combines TRBV6-1 with TRBJ1-5; 9 bases map to TRBD1. J was trimmed by 0 bases and V by 4 bases; bases with no gene match: 4. Germline CDR1 is MNHNS and CDR2 is SASEGT. The CDR3 sequence is 16 residues long. CDR3: CASSGTGANSNQPQHF. The CDR3 DNA follows: TGTGCCAGCAGTGGGACAGGGGCGAATAGCAATCAGCCCCAGCATTTT.

Remarks on this clone: The junction differs from germline at one of its ends, possibly a read error. The chain recombines TRBV3-1 (or the pseudogene TRBV3-2) with TRBJ1-1; the match to TRBD1 covers 7 bases. From germline, CDR1 is LGHDT and CDR2 YNNKEL (reference sequence). The CDR3 sequence is 12 residues long. The CDR3 reads CASSKETGEAFF. The CDR3 nucleotides are TGTGCCAGCAGCAAAGAGACAGGGGAAGCTTTCTTT.

The rearrangement joins TRBV18 to TRBJ1-2; TRBD1 is a possible D gene (5 bases). CDR3 length: 17 residues. Per the germline V gene, CDR1 is KGHSH and CDR2 is LQKENI. V lost 5 bases and J lost 2, with 21 bases in between. The CDR3, as DNA: TGTGCCAGCTCATCGGCTCCTGTGGGGGGAGGAAACTATGGCTACACCTTC. This sequence encodes CASSSAPVGGGNYGYTF.

The chain uses TRBV6-2 or TRBV6-3 and TRBJ1-1; D is unclear. The CDR3 is made up of 15 amino acids. The V end lost 5 bases, the J end lost 0 bases, and 13 bases lay between the germline ends. CDR1 MNHEY and CDR2 SVGEGT come from the germline V gene. The CDR3 coding sequence is TGTGCCAGCAGTGAGCTGCGGGGAATGAACACTGAAGCTTTCTTT. Translation gives CASSELRGMNTEAFF.

The rearrangement links TRBV6-2 or TRBV6-3 to TRBJ1-2; tentatively, D is TRBD1 (6 bases). V was trimmed by 4 bases and J by 0 bases, leaving 12 bases between them. This CDR3 comprises 15 residues. The germline V gene has CDR1 MNHEY and CDR2 SVGEGT. For the CDR3, the DNA is TGTGCCAGCAGTTTGATGGGACACCCTAACTATGGCTACACCTTC. The encoded protein is CASSLMGHPNYGYTF.

The rearrangement links TRBV15 to TRBJ2-5, with D hard to call. The CDR3 has 15 amino acids. Germline CDR1 is LNHNV and CDR2 is YYDKDF (reference sequence). V was shortened by 0 bases and J by 5 bases, with 13 bases between the two germline ends. The DNA for the CDR3 is TGTGCCACCAGCAGAGATCTACAACATAGCGAGACCCAGTACTTC. It specifies CATSRDLQHSETQYF. The entire variable domain, with the rest obtained from reference TRBV15 and TRBJ2-5, is as follows: DAMVIQNPRYQVTQFGKPVTLSCSQTLNHNVMYWYQQKSSQAPKLLFHYYDKDFNNEADTPDNFQSRRPNTSFCFLDIRSPGLGDTAMYLCATSRDLQHSETQYFGPGTRLLVL.

This chain uses TRBV6-5 with TRBJ2-6; unclear D gene. Germline CDR1 reads MNHEY; CDR2 reads SVGAGI. The germline V and J ends were trimmed by 4 bases and 0 bases, with 7 bases remaining between them. The CDR3 loop spans 15 amino acids. CDR3 loop: CASSSVYSGANVLTF. CDR3 nucleotides: TGTGCCAGCAGTTCCGTTTACTCTGGGGCCAACGTCCTGACTTTC.